This is a list of T cell receptor beta chains from one sample in a study of shared clonotypes between healthy human individuals. Profiled with immunoSEQ multiplex PCR; TCRdb holds only in-frame clones, not every one. This table has under 2,500,000 clones, approximately 95% appearing once. The sequenced sample was naive CD4+ T cells sorted from blood. These receptors were obtained from a man aged 18 to 29 in good health. CDR3s include the opening cysteine and the closing phenylalanine or tryptophan. D genes are given only for firm matches. Not all rows give a size; the values are once, few, many and, for expanded clones, a class.

TRBV6-1	TRBJ1-1	15	NA	NA	CASSDQPGGDTEAFF	TGTGCCAGCAGTGACCAGCCGGGAGGGGACACTGAAGCTTTCTTT
TRBV6-6	TRBJ2-7	15	NA	NA	CASSYSGKGTYEQYF	TGTGCCAGCAGTTACTCGGGCAAGGGGACCTACGAGCAGTACTTC
TRBV19	TRBJ1-5	14	NA	NA	CASSILLGDQPQHF	TGTGCCAGTAGTATTCTATTAGGCGATCAGCCCCAGCATTTT
TRBV5-1	TRBJ2-1	13	NA	NA	CASSFEGGNEQFF	TGCGCCAGCAGCTTTGAAGGGGGCAATGAGCAGTTCTTC
TRBV5-4	TRBJ2-2	13	NA	NA	CASSRDGLGELFF	TGTGCCAGCAGCCGGGATGGGTTAGGGGAGCTGTTTTTT
TRBV6-1	TRBJ2-3	19	NA	TRBD2	CASSVSPGTSGIDPDTQYF	TGTGCCAGCAGTGTTTCCCCAGGGACTAGCGGGATCGACCCTGATACGCAGTATTTT
TRBV18	TRBJ2-7	15	NA	NA	CASSPSALTSYEQYF	TGTGCCAGCTCACCGTCGGCCTTGACGTCCTACGAGCAGTACTTC
TRBV25-1	TRBJ2-1	16	NA	TRBD1	CASREGAASSYNEQFF	TGTGCCAGCCGAGAGGGGGCCGCGAGCTCCTACAATGAGCAGTTCTTC
TRBV6-1	TRBJ1-5	12	NA	NA	CASRGENQPQHF	TGTGCCAGCAGGGGGGAAAATCAGCCCCAGCATTTT
TRBV4-3	TRBJ2-2	19	once	TRBD2	CASSQDMASGSSNTGELFF	TGCGCCAGCAGCCAAGATATGGCTAGCGGGAGTAGTAACACCGGGGAGCTGTTTTTT
TRBV6-6	TRBJ2-5	13	NA	NA	CASNRGTWETQYF	TGTGCCAGCAATCGTGGGACCTGGGAGACCCAGTACTTC
TRBV7-2	TRBJ2-7	15	once	NA	CASSRSLGQGYEQYF	TGTGCCAGCAGCCGATCCCTAGGACAAGGCTACGAGCAGTACTTC
TRBV5-1	TRBJ1-4	15	NA	TRBD1	CASSLDRGHSEKLFF	TGCGCCAGCAGCTTGGACAGGGGGCATAGTGAAAAACTGTTTTTT
TRBV7-9	TRBJ2-2	12	NA	NA	CATGEWTGELFF	TGTGCCACCGGGGAGTGGACCGGGGAGCTGTTTTTT
TRBV19	TRBJ1-5	13	NA	NA	CASSPSHNQPQHF	TGTGCCAGTAGTCCGTCGCACAATCAGCCCCAGCATTTT
TRBV19	TRBJ1-6	14	few	NA	CASSPGAPNSPLHF	TGTGCCAGTAGCCCGGGGGCACCGAATTCACCCCTCCACTTT
TRBV18	TRBJ2-7	14	NA	TRBD1	CASSPGTGLGEQYF	TGTGCCAGCTCACCAGGGACAGGGTTGGGTGAGCAGTACTTC
TRBV19	TRBJ1-2	13	once	NA	CASSIDRNYGYTF	TGTGCCAGTAGTATTGACCGTAACTATGGCTACACCTTC
TRBV11-1	TRBJ1-3	18	NA	NA	CASSLDGQNNLSGNTIYF	TGTGCCAGCAGCTTAGATGGGCAGAACAACCTCTCTGGAAACACCATATATTTT
TRBV5-5	TRBJ2-2	16	NA	TRBD1	CASSFGDRANTGELFF	TGTGCCAGCAGCTTTGGAGACAGGGCGAACACCGGGGAGCTGTTTTTT
TRBV21-1	TRBJ2-3	19	NA	NA	CASRVPLLVPATSTDTQYF	TGTGCCAGCAGAGTTCCCCTACTAGTGCCGGCAACTAGCACAGATACGCAGTATTTT
TRBV6-5	TRBJ1-1	15	NA	NA	CASSYGLGGGTEAFF	TGTGCCAGCAGTTACGGGCTGGGAGGGGGCACTGAAGCTTTCTTT
TRBV18	TRBJ2-7	14	NA	NA	CASSLPGTGHEQYF	TGTGCCAGCTCCCTGCCTGGGACTGGCCACGAGCAGTACTTC
TRBV28	TRBJ2-1	17	NA	NA	CASTPHVGGLVNNEQFF	TGTGCCAGCACCCCCCATGTTGGAGGGTTGGTCAACAATGAGCAGTTCTTC
TRBV7-2	TRBJ2-3	14	once	NA	CASSLSGSTDTQYF	TGTGCCAGCAGCCTCTCTGGGAGCACAGATACGCAGTATTTT